Below are 19 T cell receptor beta chains sequenced from a single sample in a study of blood T cells in healthy people across ages. Primed by a sample-barcoded 5' primer and a J-beta primer mix, a second PCR proceeded for 7 to 11 cycles. In TCRdb, the 5' RACE reads were re-called with MiXCR into one record per CDR3 protein. The sample lists about 1.8 million distinct CDR3 sequences; about 50% were seen once. The source material was blood. These receptors all come from a middle-aged woman in good health.

The table lists this clonotype with a count of one. V and J are TRBV6-6 and TRBJ2-7, with D perhaps assigned TRBD1 or TRBD2 (5 bases each). Trimming took off 2 bases at V and 1 base at J, with 12 bases between the two ends. This CDR3 is 15 amino acids long. Germline V lookup: CDR1 MNHNY, CDR2 SVGAGI (reference sequence). CDR3 nucleotide sequence: TGTGCCAGCAGTTACCCGGGGTCAGGGTCCTACGAGCAGTACTTC. This encodes CASSYPGSGSYEQYF.

This clonotype was counted a few times. J is TRBJ2-5 and V is TRBV28, with a weak D call TRBD2 (6 bases). V lost 7 bases and J 2 bases, leaving 14 bases between the germline ends. Germline loops: CDR1 MDHEN, CDR2 SYDVKM. The CDR3 totals 14 residues. CDR3 residues: CASKEGGPQETQYF. CDR3 nucleotide sequence: TGTGCCAGCAAAGAGGGAGGACCTCAAGAGACCCAGTACTTC.

This clonotype was counted many times. The V call is TRBV7-2, the J call TRBJ2-5; 8 bases align to TRBD2. This CDR3 has 15 amino acids. With V trimmed by 7 bases and J by 5 bases, 12 bases remained unmatched. CDR1 and CDR2 from the germline V gene are SGHTA and FQGNSA. CDR3 sequence: CASTQPGGAVETQYF. Written as DNA, the CDR3 is TGTGCCAGCACCCAACCGGGGGGGGCGGTCGAGACCCAGTACTTC.

This clonotype showed up just once. This chain links TRBV20-1 with TRBJ2-7, with a weak D call TRBD1 (7 bases). The CDR3 totals 16 residues. Per germline, CDR1 DFQATT and CDR2 SNEGSKA (reference sequence). V dropped 4 bases and J dropped 0 bases, with 19 bases sitting between them. CDR3 sequence (DNA): TGCAGTGCTAAGACGACAGGGAGGACCCTCTCCTACGAGCAGTACTTC. Translation: CSAKTTGRTLSYEQYF.

This clonotype showed up just a few times. V is TRBV6-2 or TRBV6-3 and J is TRBJ2-1; 7 positions match TRBD2. The CDR3 is 16 amino acids. Germline CDR1 and CDR2: MNHEY and SVGEGT. The trim removed 1 base at V and 3 bases at J, leaving 6 bases unmatched. The CDR3 coding sequence is TGTGCCAGCAGTTACTTAACGGAGCGGGGCTACAATGAGCAGTTCTTC. Translation gives CASSYLTERGYNEQFF.

This clonotype has more than one count but fewer than ten. The gene calls are TRBV5-1 and TRBJ1-2; D gene unclear. V was cut by 7 bases and J by 4 bases, with 17 bases left in between. CDR3 size: 14 residues. Germline V lookup: CDR1 SGHRS, CDR2 YFSETQ. This chain's CDR3 is CASHRETSSYGYTF. CDR3 nucleotide sequence: TGCGCCAGCCACCGGGAGACCTCAAGCTATGGCTACACCTTC.

The gene calls are TRBV27 and TRBJ2-3, with no clear D. The germline gives CDR1 MNHEY, CDR2 SMNVEV (reference sequence). This CDR3 is 14 amino acids long. The V end was cut by 6 bases, the J end by 3 bases, with 13 bases between. CDR3: CASSPNYGTDTQYF. CDR3 DNA sequence: TGTGCCAGCAGCCCGAACTATGGGACAGATACGCAGTATTTT.

J is TRBJ2-1 and V is TRBV6-6, with TRBD1 identical over 10 bases. The CDR3 is made up of 16 amino acids. J gave up 7 bases and V 5 bases, and 11 bases lay outside the gene matches. Germline assignment: CDR1 MNHNY and CDR2 SVGAGI (reference sequence). The CDR3 loop reads CASSHNRDRGSNEQFF. The CDR3 nucleotides read TGTGCCAGCAGTCATAACCGGGACAGGGGTTCAAATGAGCAGTTCTTC.

The V gene is TRBV3-1, the J gene TRBJ1-5; 7 positions agree with TRBD1. This CDR3 is built from 15 residues. Germline CDR1 and CDR2: LGHDT and YNNKEL (reference sequence). After removal of 3 bases from V and 6 bases from J, the junction contained 8 bases not matched to a gene. CDR3: CASSQTGIGGQPQHF. The CDR3 DNA reads TGTGCCAGCAGCCAGACAGGGATTGGGGGTCAGCCCCAGCATTTT. The full variable domain, with the rest looked up from reference TRBV3-1 and TRBJ1-5, is DTAVSQTPKYLVTQMGNDKSIKCEQNLGHDTMYWYKQDSKKFLKIMFSYNNKELIINETVPNRFSPKSPDKAHLNLHINSLELGDSAVYFCASSQTGIGGQPQHFGDGTRLSIL.

The table lists this clonotype with a few counts. V usage is TRBV7-8 and J usage is TRBJ2-7; D gene unclear. In germline, CDR1 is SGHVS, CDR2 FQNEAQ. CDR3 size: 15 residues. The V gene lost 5 bases and the J gene lost 0 bases, with 14 bases spanning the gap. This CDR3 is CASSPRRRSSYEQYF. In nucleotides, the CDR3 is TGTGCCAGCAGCCCCCGACGGAGAAGCTCCTACGAGCAGTACTTC.

The J gene is TRBJ2-4, the V gene TRBV5-6; D is unclear. This CDR3 is built from 15 residues. Between the trimmed V and J ends, which lost 0 bases and 1 base, there was a span of 8 bases. CDR1 is SGHDT and CDR2 is YYEEEE in the germline V gene. CDR3 bases: TGTGCCAGCAGCTTGGACGTGGGGGCCAAAAACATTCAGTACTTC. Protein sequence: CASSLDVGAKNIQYF.

CDR3 sequence (DNA): TGTGCCAGCAGTTACTCTAGGGAAGTAAACTACGAGCAGTACTTC. Encoded protein: CASSYSREVNYEQYF. The V call is TRBV6-6, the J call TRBJ2-7; D not resolved. The CDR3 is 15 amino acids. Germline-derived CDR1 and CDR2 are MNHNY and SVGAGI (reference sequence). The V end was cut by 0 bases, the J end by 3 bases, with 12 bases between.

The chain combines TRBV20-1 with TRBJ2-4; D is uncertain. CDR1 DFQATT and CDR2 SNEGSKA come from the germline V gene (reference sequence). The germline V and J ends were trimmed by 7 bases and 6 bases, with 16 bases remaining between them. The CDR3 is made up of 13 amino acids. DNA for the CDR3: TGCAGTGGCCAGAGTGGGGTGTCAAACATTCAGTACTTC. This sequence encodes CSGQSGVSNIQYF.

This clonotype was seen repeatedly, ten times or more. The gene calls are TRBV15 and TRBJ2-1, with D perhaps TRBD2 (6 bases). CDR1 is LNHNV and CDR2 is YYDKDF in the germline V gene (reference sequence). The CDR3 runs to 17 residues. The V and J ends lost 3 bases and 8 bases respectively, with 23 bases between them. Here the CDR3 DNA reads TGTGCCACCAGCAGGGGACTTAGGGCCCTAGCTCTGGATGAGCAGTTCTTC. Its translation is CATSRGLRALALDEQFF.

The chain employs TRBV12-3 or TRBV12-4 and TRBJ1-4, with a tentative D call TRBD1 (5 bases). The CDR3 length is 15 residues. V was shortened by 7 bases and J by 4 bases, with 16 bases between the two germline ends. The CDR3 spells CASTPSGEGNEKLFF. The CDR3 region has the DNA TGTGCCAGCACCCCTTCGGGGGAGGGTAATGAAAAACTGTTTTTT.

This clonotype came up many times. The CDR3: CASSERILGGTFF. The CDR3 DNA reads TGTGCCAGCAGCGAAAGAATTCTAGGGGGTACGTTCTTC. The chain joins TRBV7-2 to TRBJ2-1; perhaps TRBD1 as D (6 bases). Trimming removed 5 bases at V and 15 bases at J, with 20 bases between. The CDR3 is 13 amino acids. Per germline, CDR1 SGHTA and CDR2 FQGNSA.

This rearrangement joins TRBV20-1 to TRBJ2-5, with unresolved D. The DNA end favors TRBJ2-7, so the J call may be wrong. Germline V gene lookup returns CDR1 DFQATT and CDR2 SNEGSKA (reference sequence). This CDR3 spans 14 amino acids. CDR3 amino acids: CSARDLIVTYEQYF. The CDR3 bases are TGCAGTGCTAGAGATCTAATCGTGACCTACGAGCAGTACTTC.

A few counts support this clonotype. The CDR3 is CASSTWKDRGFYNEQFF. The CDR3 nucleotides read TGTGCCAGCAGCACCTGGAAGGACAGGGGGTTCTACAATGAGCAGTTCTTC. The J gene is TRBJ2-1, the V gene TRBV5-6; 10 nucleotides match TRBD1. With 4 bases clipped from V and 3 bases from J, the junction kept 10 bases outside the gene matches. Germline V gene data show CDR1 as SGHDT and CDR2 as YYEEEE. The CDR3 loop spans 17 amino acids.

About this clonotype itself: The junction shows a germline mismatch at one end, possibly a read error. The J gene is TRBJ2-1, the V gene TRBV13, with D possibly being TRBD1 or TRBD2 (5 bases each). Germline V gene data show CDR1 as PRHDT and CDR2 as FYEKMQ (reference sequence). The CDR3 totals 14 residues. The CDR3 sequence: CASGFRGGYNEQFF. The CDR3 nucleotides read TGTGCCAGCGGCTTTCGGGGCGGGTACAATGAGCAGTTCTTC.